These 9 T cell receptor beta chains originate from one sample sequenced in a study of cytomegalovirus exposure and HLA in healthy donors. The method was immunoSEQ multiplex PCR; TCRdb's version includes in-frame clones alone and lacks a portion of them. The table has some 140,000 clones, around 85% seen once. The specimen was PBMCs. These receptors originate from a man aged 18 to 35 in good health and CMV-seronegative.

This sequence joins TRBV6-1 and TRBJ2-2; 9 bases map to TRBD1. Germline V gene data show CDR1 as MNHNS and CDR2 as SASEGT. CDR3 size: 16 residues. Trimming removed 2 bases from V and 6 bases from J; junction bases left unmatched: 7. In DNA form, the CDR3 reads TGTGCCAGCAGTGAAAGATGGACAGGGGTTGCCGGGGAGCTGTTTTTT. This sequence encodes CASSERWTGVAGELFF.

This rearrangement joins TRBV2 to TRBJ1-1; 7 positions match TRBD1. CDR3 length: 15 amino acids. Unmatched junction bases numbered 3, after V lost 2 bases and J lost 0 bases. Looked up from germline, CDR1 is SNHLY and CDR2 is FYNNEI. In DNA form, the CDR3 reads TGTGCCAGCAGTGAACTCGGGACAGTGAACACTGAAGCTTTCTTT. Translated, it gives CASSELGTVNTEAFF.

The V gene is TRBV25-1, the J gene TRBJ2-1, with TRBD2 as a possible D gene (5 bases). V was trimmed by 2 bases and J by 0 bases, leaving 17 bases between them. The CDR3 loop spans 18 amino acids. Germline V gene data show CDR1 as MGHDK and CDR2 as SYGVNS. In DNA, the CDR3 is TGTGCCAGCAGTGAACCCCCGGGGAAGGGCCACTCCTACAATGAGCAGTTCTTC. Its translation is CASSEPPGKGHSYNEQFF. Based on the CDR3 plus reference TRBV25-1 and TRBJ2-1, the full variable domain is EADIYQTPRYLVIGTGKKITLECSQTMGHDKMYWYQQDPGMELHLIHYSYGVNSTEKGDLSSESTVSRIRTEHFPLTLESARPSHTSQYLCASSEPPGKGHSYNEQFFGPGTRLTVL.

V usage is TRBV18 and J usage is TRBJ2-1, with D possibly matching TRBD2 (6 bases). V was clipped by 8 bases and J by 0 bases, with 17 bases between them. Germline V gene lookup returns CDR1 KGHSH and CDR2 LQKENI. The CDR3 length is 16 residues. For the CDR3, the DNA is TGTGCCAGCCATCTAGCGCCGCACCCCTCCTACAATGAGCAGTTCTTC. Protein: CASHLAPHPSYNEQFF.

The chain employs TRBV7-9 and TRBJ1-2; 10 bases agree with TRBD1. CDR1 and CDR2 (germline): SEHNR, FQNEAQ (reference sequence). This CDR3 has 13 residues. The V and J ends lost 5 bases and 14 bases, in that order; junction bases with no gene match: 11. The DNA of the CDR3 is TGTGCCAGCAGCCCCCAGACAGGGGGCGAAAATACCTTC. Translated: CASSPQTGGENTF.

The gene calls are TRBV2 and TRBJ2-5; 9 bases are shared with TRBD1. CDR1 is SNHLY and CDR2 is FYNNEI in the germline V gene. This CDR3 is 14 amino acids long. V lost 7 bases, J lost 5 bases, and 8 bases stayed unmatched. The CDR3: CASNNRGPGETQYF. The CDR3 nucleotides are TGTGCCAGCAATAACAGGGGGCCAGGGGAGACCCAGTACTTC.

This clone was recorded a few times. This chain links TRBV27 with TRBJ1-2; 7 bases fit TRBD1. Germline assignment: CDR1 MNHEY and CDR2 SMNVEV (reference sequence). Trimming took 3 bases from V and 7 from J; bases not matched to a gene: 8. The CDR3 has 14 residues. The CDR3 DNA follows: TGTGCCAGCAGTTTTTACGGACAGGAAGGTGGCTACACCTTC. It yields the protein CASSFYGQEGGYTF.

The gene calls are TRBV19 and TRBJ2-1; 11 nucleotides align to TRBD2. Unmatched junction bases numbered 0, after V lost 0 bases and J lost 5 bases. There are 15 residues in the CDR3. CDR1 is LNHDA and CDR2 is SQIVND in the germline V gene (reference sequence). The CDR3: CASSIETSGNNEQFF. CDR3 nucleotides: TGTGCCAGTAGTATAGAGACTAGCGGGAACAATGAGCAGTTCTTC.

The rearrangement links TRBV7-2 to TRBJ2-4, with D possibly TRBD1 on 6 matching bases. Trimming left V 4 bases short and J 6 bases short, with 10 bases between. Germline V lookup: CDR1 SGHTA, CDR2 FQGNSA. The CDR3 is 13 residues long. The CDR3 region has the DNA TGTGCCAGCAGCTCCTCGGACAGAAACATTCAGTACTTC. As protein: CASSSSDRNIQYF.